This passage covers 11 T cell receptor beta chains from one sample sequenced in a study of post-analysis software for immune sequencing data. Prepared TCR beta cDNA libraries contained unique molecular identifiers. Via MiXCR, TCRdb re-called the PCR reads, giving one row per CDR3 protein. The profile shows more than 500,000 distinct CDR3 sequences, 34% of them singletons. Study-wide points: There were about five TRBV segments more frequent in patients than controls, and TRBV5-6, TRBV5-1 and TRBV20-1 were among them.

These receptors are not linked to any known antigen. The sequencing input was blood. The receptors originated from a girl younger than 18 with multiple sclerosis.

This clonotype was detected a few times. The chain carries TRBV11-1 and TRBJ2-4, with D possibly TRBD1 on 6 matching bases. The J call may be in error: the DNA end matches TRBJ2-7 better. CDR1 and CDR2 from the germline V gene are SGHAT and FQDESV (reference sequence). This CDR3 is built from 14 residues. CDR3 bases: TGTGCCAGCAGCCGGGACACTCGAACGTACGAGCAGTACTTC. Encoded protein: CASSRDTRTYEQYF.

This clonotype has just a few counts. V usage is TRBV7-9 and J usage is TRBJ2-5; D assignment may be TRBD1 or TRBD2 (5 bases each). The J call may not be correct, given that the DNA end is closer to TRBJ2-7. CDR1 and CDR2 from the germline V gene are SEHNR and FQNEAQ (reference sequence). This CDR3 has 13 amino acids. The CDR3 loop is CASSYRTGAEQYF. DNA for the CDR3: TGTGCCAGCAGCTACCGGACCGGGGCCGAGCAGTACTTC.

This chain links TRBV20-1 with TRBJ2-5, with 7 bases aligning to TRBD2. The CDR3 has 15 residues. The germline V gene has CDR1 DFQATT and CDR2 SNEGSKA (reference sequence). Losses at the gene ends were 1 base for V and 2 bases for J; bases not matched to a gene: 7. CDR3 DNA: TGCAGTGCTAGAGCGGCGGGGACTACACAAGAGACCCAGTACTTC. Translation: CSARAAGTTQETQYF.

Details on this clonotype: Without the conserved terminal phenylalanine or tryptophan, this CDR3 likely stems from a read error. V usage is TRBV7-3 and J usage is TRBJ2-1; D might be TRBD2 (7 bases). The CDR3 is 16 residues long. Deletions cut 3 bases from V and 4 bases from J, with 16 bases between. Germline V gene lookup returns CDR1 SGHTA and CDR2 FQGTGA. The CDR3 spells CASSFMAEGGYNEQFS. Here the CDR3 DNA reads TGTGCCAGCAGCTTCATGGCAGAGGGGGGGTACAATGAGCAGTTCTCC.

This clonotype came up a few times. CDR3 sequence (DNA): TGTGCCAGCAGACCCCAACGGGGAAACTACAATGAGCAGTTCTTC. Translated, it gives CASRPQRGNYNEQFF. The J gene is TRBJ2-1, the V gene TRBV2, with D possibly TRBD2 on 5 matching bases. The ends were cut back, 6 bases at V and 3 bases at J, with 15 bases in the middle. Germline loops: CDR1 SNHLY, CDR2 FYNNEI. The CDR3 has 15 amino acids.

The chain carries TRBV28 and TRBJ1-2; TRBD1 matches at 9 bases. The CDR3 contains 15 residues. The junction had 5 bases not matched to a gene; V was cut back by 4 bases and J by 2 bases. Germline assignment: CDR1 MDHEN and CDR2 SYDVKM. The chain's CDR3 is CASSSTGGENYGYTF. The CDR3 DNA follows: TGTGCCAGCAGTTCGACAGGGGGGGAGAACTATGGCTACACCTTC.

This clonotype was recorded a few times. The CDR3 DNA sequence: TGTGCCAGCAGTTCGGATGCGACCCCCCTCACAGATACGCAGTATTTT. Residues: CASSSDATPLTDTQYF. This chain uses TRBV6-6 with TRBJ2-3, with D hard to call. The CDR3 runs to 16 residues. With 4 bases removed from V and 2 bases from J, the gap between germline ends came to 16 bases. In germline, CDR1 is MNHNY, CDR2 SVGAGI (reference sequence).

The chain links TRBV4-1 to TRBJ2-3; 8 bases align to TRBD1. The CDR3 spans 18 residues. Trimming removed 4 bases from V and 0 bases from J; junction bases left unmatched: 12. CDR1 and CDR2 from the germline V gene are MGHRA and YSYEKL. CDR3 nucleotides: TGCGCCAGCAGCCGTCGCCCGCTCACAGGGGGTAGCACAGATACGCAGTATTTT. Its translation is CASSRRPLTGGSTDTQYF.

The V and J genes are TRBV10-3 and TRBJ1-1; D is unresolved. The CDR3 has 14 residues. The V end lost 5 bases, the J end lost 2 bases, and 12 bases lay between the germline ends. Germline V lookup: CDR1 ENHRY, CDR2 SYGVKD. In nucleotides, the CDR3 is TGTGCCATCAGTCCCACTCAGGTAAACACTGAAGCTTTCTTT. It specifies CAISPTQVNTEAFF.

This clonotype was seen only a few times. The rearrangement uses TRBV7-2 and TRBJ2-5, with 10 bases that match TRBD1. The V gene end was trimmed by 2 bases and the J gene end by 11 bases; junction bases not matched to a gene: 11. The CDR3 extends over 15 amino acids. Germline CDR1 SGHTA, CDR2 FQGNSA. The CDR3 DNA reads TGTGCCAGCAGCTTAAGGGGGACAGGGGCCCTGGGGCAGTACTTC. This translates into CASSLRGTGALGQYF.

This clonotype was detected a few times. CDR3 nucleotide sequence: TGCGCCAGCAGCCAGGGCTTCAACACTGAAGCTTTCTTT. This codes for CASSQGFNTEAFF. The chain employs TRBV5-1 and TRBJ1-1; D possibly corresponds to TRBD1 (5 bases). With 4 bases removed from V and 2 bases from J, the gap between germline ends came to 9 bases. Germline lookup yields CDR1 SGHRS and CDR2 YFSETQ. This CDR3 region has 13 residues.